The clone carrying this TCR beta chain has ten or more counts. These data are taken from a study of T cells in Graves' hyperthyroidism and ophthalmopathy. Using RNA transcripts as the source, TCR beta CDR3 regions were amplified. Researchers ran a first-round RT-PCR on the TCR CDR3 using the HTBI primer set. Via MiXCR, TCRdb re-called the multiplex PCR reads, giving one row per CDR3 protein. The table records 640,000 or so distinct CDR3 sequences, approximately 15% of them present only once. Germline V gene lookup returns CDR1 SGHRS and CDR2 YFSETQ. CDR3 length equals 14 residues. V was trimmed by 5 bases and J by 0 bases, leaving 11 bases between them. Diagnoses rested on clinical symptoms, serum thyroxine and TRAb, thyroid ultrasound and orbital computed tomography.

The V call is TRBV5-1, the J call TRBJ1-2; D remains unclear. This clonotype was sampled from a middle-aged woman with Graves' ophthalmopathy. Sequencing was performed on blood. CDR3 residues: CASSYSSANYGYTF. CDR3 nucleotides: TGCGCCAGCAGTTACAGCTCAGCTAACTATGGCTACACCTTC.